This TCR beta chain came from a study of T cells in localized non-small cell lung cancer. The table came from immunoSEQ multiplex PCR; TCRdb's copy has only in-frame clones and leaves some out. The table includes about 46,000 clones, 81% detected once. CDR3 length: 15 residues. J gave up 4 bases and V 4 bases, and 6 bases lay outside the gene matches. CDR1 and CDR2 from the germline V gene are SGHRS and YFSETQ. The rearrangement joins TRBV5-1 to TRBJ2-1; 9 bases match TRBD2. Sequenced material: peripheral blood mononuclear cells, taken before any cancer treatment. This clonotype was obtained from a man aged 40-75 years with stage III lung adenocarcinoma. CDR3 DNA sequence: TGCGCCAGCAGCCTCCTAGCGGGGCATTACAATGAGCAGTTCTTC. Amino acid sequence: CASSLLAGHYNEQFF.